This TCR beta chain stems from a study of OX40 agonist ivuxolimab in advanced cancers. As for the study in general: While on treatment, patients had intravenous ivuxolimab at 0.01 to 10 mg/kg every 2 weeks.

Repertoires were generated with immunoSEQ multiplex PCR, while TCRdb's copy carries only in-frame clones and drops some. The table has 55,000 to 70,000 clones, nearly 85% seen once. The V and J ends lost 7 bases and 0 bases respectively, with 9 bases between them. The CDR3 sequence is 13 residues long. CDR1 is LNHDA and CDR2 is SQIVND in the germline V gene (reference sequence). The source was CD4+ or CD8+ T cells sorted from blood, collected in a trial of the OX40 agonist ivuxolimab. This sequence was found in an adult with an advanced solid tumor such as melanoma, head and neck, liver or kidney cancer. The V gene is TRBV19, the J gene TRBJ1-1; D possibly corresponds to TRBD1 (5 bases). CDR3 sequence (DNA): TGTGCCAGTACCCGGGACCTGAACACTGAAGCTTTCTTT. Residues: CASTRDLNTEAFF.